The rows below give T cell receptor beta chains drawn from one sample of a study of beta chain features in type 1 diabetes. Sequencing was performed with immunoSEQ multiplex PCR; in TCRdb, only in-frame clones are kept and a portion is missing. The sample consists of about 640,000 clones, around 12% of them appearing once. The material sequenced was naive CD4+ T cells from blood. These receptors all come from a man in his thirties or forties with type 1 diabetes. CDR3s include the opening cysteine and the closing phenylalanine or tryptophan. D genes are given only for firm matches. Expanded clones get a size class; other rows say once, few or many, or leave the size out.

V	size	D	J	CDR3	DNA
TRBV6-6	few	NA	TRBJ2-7	CASSLVDSTYEQYF	TGTGCCAGCAGTTTAGTGGACAGTACCTACGAGCAGTACTTC
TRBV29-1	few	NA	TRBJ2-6	CSVDTSSGANVLTF	TGCAGCGTCGACACGAGCTCTGGGGCCAACGTCCTGACTTTC
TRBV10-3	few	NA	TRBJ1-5	CAISESAGAGSNQPQHF	TGTGCCATCAGTGAGTCCGCAGGGGCTGGCAGCAATCAGCCCCAGCATTTT
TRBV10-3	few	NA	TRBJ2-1	CAISDSAGRGSSYNEQFF	TGTGCCATCAGCGATAGTGCTGGGAGGGGGTCCTCCTACAATGAGCAGTTCTTC
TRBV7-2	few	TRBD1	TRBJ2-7	CASSFISGTGRNEQYF	TGTGCCAGCAGCTTCATCTCCGGGACAGGTCGTAACGAGCAGTACTTC
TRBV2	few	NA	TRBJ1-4	CATLGAEKLFF	TGTGCCACCCTCGGGGCAGAAAAACTGTTTTTT
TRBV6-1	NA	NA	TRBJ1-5	CASSATLYSNQPQHF	TGTGCCAGCAGTGCGACGTTGTATAGCAATCAGCCCCAGCATTTT
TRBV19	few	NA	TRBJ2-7	CASSSKRSPLFSYEQYF	TGTGCCAGTAGTAGTAAGCGTTCACCCCTATTCTCCTACGAGCAGTACTTC
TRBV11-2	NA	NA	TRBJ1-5	CASSLFGTTNQPQHF	TGTGCCAGCAGCTTATTTGGAACGACGAATCAGCCCCAGCATTTT
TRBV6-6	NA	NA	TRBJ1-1	CASSYSARNTEAFF	TGTGCCAGCAGTTACTCGGCCAGAAACACTGAAGCTTTCTTT
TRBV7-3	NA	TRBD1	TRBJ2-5	CASSPGQGLETQYF	TGTGCCAGCAGCCCCGGACAGGGGTTGGAGACCCAGTACTTC
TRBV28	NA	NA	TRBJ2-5	CASGTVAQETQYF	TGTGCCAGCGGAACAGTCGCCCAAGAGACCCAGTACTTC
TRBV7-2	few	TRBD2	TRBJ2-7	CASRPGTREYEQYF	TGTGCCAGCAGACCCGGGACTAGGGAATACGAGCAGTACTTC
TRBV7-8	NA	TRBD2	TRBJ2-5	CASSLGAGGRETQYF	TGTGCCAGCAGCTTAGGAGCGGGGGGGCGTGAGACCCAGTACTTC
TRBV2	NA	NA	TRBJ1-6	CASLPQAANSPLHF	TGTGCCAGCCTTCCACAGGCAGCCAATTCACCCCTCCACTTT
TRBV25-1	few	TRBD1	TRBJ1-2	CASSFRTGRRNYGYTF	TGTGCCAGCAGTTTTCGGACAGGGAGAAGGAACTATGGCTACACCTTC
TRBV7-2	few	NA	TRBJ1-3	CASSTTGLSGNTIYF	TGTGCCAGCAGCACAACAGGGCTGTCTGGAAACACCATATATTTT
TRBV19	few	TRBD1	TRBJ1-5	CASSTADRVNQPQHF	TGTGCCAGTAGTACCGCGGACAGGGTAAATCAGCCCCAGCATTTT
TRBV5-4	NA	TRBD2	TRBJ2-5	CASSSWTSGGRETQYF	TGTGCCAGCAGCTCCTGGACTAGCGGGGGTAGGGAGACCCAGTACTTC
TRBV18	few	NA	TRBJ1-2	CASSPVDGSYGYTF	TGTGCCAGCTCACCCGTCGACGGGAGCTATGGCTACACCTTC
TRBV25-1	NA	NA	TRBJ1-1	CASSAQGNTEAFF	TGTGCCAGCAGTGCACAGGGGAACACTGAAGCTTTCTTT
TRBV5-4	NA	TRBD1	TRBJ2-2	CASSLVGQMGANTGELFF	TGTGCCAGCAGCTTAGTGGGACAGATGGGTGCGAACACCGGGGAGCTGTTTTTT
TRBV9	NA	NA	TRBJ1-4	CASSPGPVPVDEKLFF	TGTGCCAGCAGCCCCGGACCCGTCCCGGTCGATGAAAAACTGTTTTTT
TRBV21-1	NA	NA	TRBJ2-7	CASSESGQGSSYEQYF	TGTGCCAGCAGCGAAAGTGGACAGGGAAGCTCCTACGAGCAGTACTTC
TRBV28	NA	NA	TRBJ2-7	CASSFDGSYYF	TGTGCCAGCAGTTTCGACGGGAGCTACTACTTC
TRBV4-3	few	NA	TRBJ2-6	CASSQDVAGRNSGANVLTF	TGCGCCAGCAGCCAAGATGTAGCTGGCAGGAACTCTGGGGCCAACGTCCTGACTTTC
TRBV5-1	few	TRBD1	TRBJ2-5	CASSSWTGLTETQYF	TGCGCCAGCAGCTCTTGGACAGGGTTGACGGAGACCCAGTACTTC
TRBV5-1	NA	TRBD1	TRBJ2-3	CASSLVGTGSTDTQYF	TGCGCCAGCAGCTTGGTAGGGACAGGAAGCACAGATACGCAGTATTTT
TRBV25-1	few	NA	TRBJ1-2	CASSENWDTGHGYTF	TGTGCCAGCAGTGAAAACTGGGACACCGGCCATGGCTACACCTTC
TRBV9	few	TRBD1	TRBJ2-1	CASSAIGTGSYNEQFF	TGTGCCAGCAGCGCAATTGGGACAGGGTCCTACAATGAGCAGTTCTTC
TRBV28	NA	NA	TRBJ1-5	CASSLPTGLNQPQHF	TGTGCCAGCAGTCTCCCTACAGGGTTGAATCAGCCCCAGCATTTT
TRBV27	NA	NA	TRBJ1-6	CASSHDPNSRNSPLHF	TGTGCCAGCAGCCACGACCCCAATTCTCGTAATTCACCCCTCCACTTT